This T cell receptor beta chain was captured in a study of blood T cell repertoires in COVID-19. Study-wide context: Before being deemed recovered, Cohort 3 donors had two negative PCRs, clearance, or symptom resolution. Spain, Italy and the United States supplied samples that represented acute and convalescent COVID-19. In each case, the material was cDNA or gDNA derived from T cells, B-cell-depleted T cells, or PBMCs.

As processed by the authors: Amplification of reference gene primers was used by the study to estimate nucleated cell counts. Data came from immunoSEQ multiplex PCR; TCRdb stores just in-frame clones and leaves some out. That table supplies the V and J calls and clone size; D and trimming were determined from the DNA. The table shows fewer than 350,000 clones, with around 89% occurring only once. CDR1 MNHNS and CDR2 SASEGT come from the germline V gene. This CDR3 spans 17 amino acids. Trimming removed 1 base from V and 3 bases from J; junction bases left unmatched: 10. The clonotype originates from a woman between 55 and 75 years old in a cohort exposed to, infected with or recovered from COVID-19 (not recorded which). Sequencing used PBMCs or T cells enriched from blood (not recorded which). The chain couples TRBV6-1 to TRBJ2-3; 7 bases map to TRBD2. The CDR3 DNA is TGTGCCAGCAGTGAAGGGAGGTGGCGGGAGCTAACAGATACGCAGTATTTT. Its translation: CASSEGRWRELTDTQYF.